These T cell receptor beta chains were read from a single sample in a study of shared clonotypes between healthy human individuals. Measured with immunoSEQ multiplex PCR; TCRdb has only the in-frame clones, and not every one. Of millions of clones in the sample, about 95% were seen once. Input material: naive CD8+ T cells sorted from blood. The receptor source for this set is a man younger than 35 in good health. CDR3s include the opening cysteine and the closing phenylalanine or tryptophan. Each record gives: CDR3 DNA, CDR3 protein, J gene, D gene, clone size, CDR3 length, V gene. The D gene is left open where the match is weak. Size tells how often a clone was seen (once, few, many) or the class of an expanded clone, and some rows leave it out.

CDR3nt: TGCGCCAGCAGCCTCGGGACTACCTCTGGGGCCAACGTCCTGACTTTC; CDR3aa: CASSLGTTSGANVLTF; j_gene: TRBJ2-6; d_gene: TRBD2; abundance: -; len: 16; v_gene: TRBV5-1
CDR3nt: TGTGCCAGCAGCGAGTGGGACCCATCAGAGGGCTACACCTTC; CDR3aa: CASSEWDPSEGYTF; j_gene: TRBJ1-2; d_gene: -; abundance: -; len: 14; v_gene: TRBV7-9
CDR3nt: TGTGCCAGCATGCAGGCGAACACTGAAGCTTTCTTT; CDR3aa: CASMQANTEAFF; j_gene: TRBJ1-1; d_gene: -; abundance: once; len: 12; v_gene: TRBV28
CDR3nt: TGTGCCAGCAGCCAAGAGACAGGGGCGACCACTGAAGCTTTCTTT; CDR3aa: CASSQETGATTEAFF; j_gene: TRBJ1-1; d_gene: TRBD1; abundance: once; len: 15; v_gene: TRBV4-2
CDR3nt: TGTGCCAGCAGTGAAGGATGGGTTGGACAGGAAGGATACGAGCAGTACTTC; CDR3aa: CASSEGWVGQEGYEQYF; j_gene: TRBJ2-7; d_gene: TRBD1; abundance: -; len: 17; v_gene: TRBV2
CDR3nt: TGTGCCAGCAGCGTAGGGGGAGGGGCAGGCACAGATACGCAGTATTTT; CDR3aa: CASSVGGGAGTDTQYF; j_gene: TRBJ2-3; d_gene: TRBD2; abundance: -; len: 16; v_gene: TRBV9
CDR3nt: TGTGCCAGCAGCTTATTTCCGGGGTTGGACGAGCAGTACTTC; CDR3aa: CASSLFPGLDEQYF; j_gene: TRBJ2-7; d_gene: -; abundance: -; len: 14; v_gene: TRBV7-9
CDR3nt: TGTGCCAGCAGCATGACAGGGGACAATCAGCCCCAGCATTTT; CDR3aa: CASSMTGDNQPQHF; j_gene: TRBJ1-5; d_gene: TRBD1; abundance: -; len: 14; v_gene: TRBV7-9
CDR3nt: TGCGCCAGCAGTGAGTCGTGGGCTAGCTTAGAGACCCAGTACTTC; CDR3aa: CASSESWASLETQYF; j_gene: TRBJ2-5; d_gene: -; abundance: -; len: 15; v_gene: TRBV10-2
CDR3nt: TGCGCCAGCAGCCAAACGACAGGGCCAGCCTACGAGCAGTACTTC; CDR3aa: CASSQTTGPAYEQYF; j_gene: TRBJ2-7; d_gene: TRBD1; abundance: -; len: 15; v_gene: TRBV4-1
CDR3nt: TGTGCCAGCAGCTTAAAAGAGGAGACCCAGTACTTC; CDR3aa: CASSLKEETQYF; j_gene: TRBJ2-5; d_gene: -; abundance: -; len: 12; v_gene: TRBV11-2
CDR3nt: TGTGCCAGCAGCATAACCCGTACCGAGCAGTACTTC; CDR3aa: CASSITRTEQYF; j_gene: TRBJ2-7; d_gene: -; abundance: once; len: 12; v_gene: TRBV13
CDR3nt: TGTGCCAGCATAACATCCAGGGGTACTCTTAATGAAAAACTGTTTTTT; CDR3aa: CASITSRGTLNEKLFF; j_gene: TRBJ1-4; d_gene: -; abundance: -; len: 16; v_gene: TRBV28
CDR3nt: TGCGCCAGCAACCTGGGAGTTTTCACAGATACGCAGTATTTT; CDR3aa: CASNLGVFTDTQYF; j_gene: TRBJ2-3; d_gene: -; abundance: -; len: 14; v_gene: TRBV4-1
CDR3nt: TGTGCCAGCAGCTTGGAAAGGACTTCAGATACGCAGTATTTT; CDR3aa: CASSLERTSDTQYF; j_gene: TRBJ2-3; d_gene: -; abundance: once; len: 14; v_gene: TRBV5-6
CDR3nt: TGTGCCAGCAGCTTGGACAGGGGATTTTCGAACACCATATATTTT; CDR3aa: CASSLDRGFSNTIYF; j_gene: TRBJ1-3; d_gene: TRBD1; abundance: -; len: 15; v_gene: TRBV5-4
CDR3nt: TGTGCCAGCTCACCCCTGGACAGTAGAGCCTACGAGCAGTACTTC; CDR3aa: CASSPLDSRAYEQYF; j_gene: TRBJ2-7; d_gene: -; abundance: -; len: 15; v_gene: TRBV18
CDR3nt: TGTGCCAGCAGCTCCGACTTCGACAGGGCGAACACTGAAGCTTTCTTT; CDR3aa: CASSSDFDRANTEAFF; j_gene: TRBJ1-1; d_gene: TRBD1; abundance: -; len: 16; v_gene: TRBV13
CDR3nt: TGTGCCAGCAGTGAATTTGTAGTAGCGGAAGAATACGAGCAGTACTTC; CDR3aa: CASSEFVVAEEYEQYF; j_gene: TRBJ2-7; d_gene: -; abundance: -; len: 16; v_gene: TRBV2
CDR3nt: TGTGCCAGCAGTGAAGTAGGGACAGGGAATTATGGCTACACCTTC; CDR3aa: CASSEVGTGNYGYTF; j_gene: TRBJ1-2; d_gene: TRBD1; abundance: -; len: 15; v_gene: TRBV6-1
CDR3nt: TGTGCCAGCAGCCCCAAGCGTGCTAGCGGGGACCGGGAGACCCAGTACTTC; CDR3aa: CASSPKRASGDRETQYF; j_gene: TRBJ2-5; d_gene: TRBD2; abundance: -; len: 17; v_gene: TRBV9
CDR3nt: TGTGCCAGCAGCTCCATGAACACTGAAGCTTTCTTT; CDR3aa: CASSSMNTEAFF; j_gene: TRBJ1-1; d_gene: -; abundance: -; len: 12; v_gene: TRBV6-5
CDR3nt: TGTGCCAGCAGCCTGGGACAGGGGCCTGGCTACACCTTC; CDR3aa: CASSLGQGPGYTF; j_gene: TRBJ1-2; d_gene: TRBD1; abundance: -; len: 13; v_gene: TRBV9
CDR3nt: TGTGCCAGCAGCTTAGACCGACAGGGGAATTACGAGCAGTACTTC; CDR3aa: CASSLDRQGNYEQYF; j_gene: TRBJ2-7; d_gene: TRBD1; abundance: -; len: 15; v_gene: TRBV7-9
CDR3nt: TGTGCCAGCCTTCGGGGGGCCGGTGGCTATACCCAGCATTTT; CDR3aa: CASLRGAGGYTQHF; j_gene: TRBJ1-5; d_gene: -; abundance: -; len: 14; v_gene: TRBV2
CDR3nt: TGTGCCAGCAGCCTGTGGTCTGGGTCCGGCTACACCTTC; CDR3aa: CASSLWSGSGYTF; j_gene: TRBJ1-2; d_gene: -; abundance: -; len: 13; v_gene: TRBV27
CDR3nt: TGTGCCAGCAGTTACTGGGGAAATGAGCAGTTCTTC; CDR3aa: CASSYWGNEQFF; j_gene: TRBJ2-1; d_gene: -; abundance: -; len: 12; v_gene: TRBV6-6
CDR3nt: TGTGCCAGCAGTTGGGAACGGTCCGGGGAGCTGTTTTTT; CDR3aa: CASSWERSGELFF; j_gene: TRBJ2-2; d_gene: -; abundance: -; len: 13; v_gene: TRBV27
CDR3nt: TGTGCCAGCAGCCCCCTCGCGGGGGGGCGATACGAGCAGTACTTC; CDR3aa: CASSPLAGGRYEQYF; j_gene: TRBJ2-7; d_gene: TRBD2; abundance: -; len: 15; v_gene: TRBV27
CDR3nt: TGTGCCAGCAGTTACTTAGGGTCGCTAGGAGGGAAACTGTTTTTT; CDR3aa: CASSYLGSLGGKLFF; j_gene: TRBJ1-4; d_gene: -; abundance: -; len: 15; v_gene: TRBV6-6
CDR3nt: TGTGCCAGCAGCACTTCCGGGACTTCGTCTAGCTCCGAGCAGTACTTC; CDR3aa: CASSTSGTSSSSEQYF; j_gene: TRBJ2-7; d_gene: -; abundance: -; len: 16; v_gene: TRBV7-8
CDR3nt: TGTGCCAGCAGCTTCTTGACAGGGGATAGCACTGAAGCTTTCTTT; CDR3aa: CASSFLTGDSTEAFF; j_gene: TRBJ1-1; d_gene: TRBD1; abundance: -; len: 15; v_gene: TRBV5-4
CDR3nt: TGTGCCAGCAGTCTCGCGAGGGGAAGGGGAAACACCGGGGAGCTGTTTTTT; CDR3aa: CASSLARGRGNTGELFF; j_gene: TRBJ2-2; d_gene: -; abundance: -; len: 17; v_gene: TRBV27
CDR3nt: TGCGCCAGCAGTCCAGGGGGGACAGGGGAATTTAATGGCTACACCTTC; CDR3aa: CASSPGGTGEFNGYTF; j_gene: TRBJ1-2; d_gene: TRBD1; abundance: -; len: 16; v_gene: TRBV4-1
CDR3nt: TGTGCCAGCAGCTTAGATCCGGGGGATACGCAGTATTTT; CDR3aa: CASSLDPGDTQYF; j_gene: TRBJ2-3; d_gene: -; abundance: -; len: 13; v_gene: TRBV11-2
CDR3nt: TGTGCCTGGAGGGACAGCTCCTACGAGCAGTACTTC; CDR3aa: CAWRDSSYEQYF; j_gene: TRBJ2-7; d_gene: -; abundance: -; len: 12; v_gene: TRBV30
CDR3nt: TGTGCCAGCAGCAGAACAGGGCTACACAATGAGCAGTTCTTC; CDR3aa: CASSRTGLHNEQFF; j_gene: TRBJ2-1; d_gene: -; abundance: -; len: 14; v_gene: TRBV9
CDR3nt: TGTGCCAGCAGCTTGTTGCCAGGGGTTTTGGGTTTTAGCTACGAGCAGTACTTC; CDR3aa: CASSLLPGVLGFSYEQYF; j_gene: TRBJ2-7; d_gene: -; abundance: -; len: 18; v_gene: TRBV5-6
CDR3nt: TGTGCCAGCAGTTTGGGGTTGGAGGCCCTGGGCGGGGAGCTGTTTTTT; CDR3aa: CASSLGLEALGGELFF; j_gene: TRBJ2-2; d_gene: -; abundance: -; len: 16; v_gene: TRBV27
CDR3nt: TGTGCCAGCAGCTCACCTCATGGTCCGGGAGGCTACACAGATACGCAGTATTTT; CDR3aa: CASSSPHGPGGYTDTQYF; j_gene: TRBJ2-3; d_gene: TRBD2; abundance: -; len: 18; v_gene: TRBV5-4
CDR3nt: TGTGCCAGCAGCCGGGGCTACGAGCAGTACTTC; CDR3aa: CASSRGYEQYF; j_gene: TRBJ2-7; d_gene: -; abundance: -; len: 11; v_gene: TRBV14